The 17 T cell receptor beta chains below come from one sample, sequenced in a study of blood T cell repertoires in COVID-19. This table comes from immunoSEQ multiplex PCR, and its TCRdb copy is limited to in-frame clones, with some not included. The table lists fewer than 400,000 clones, more than 90% of them singletons. Sequencing was done on a sample of PBMCs or T cells enriched from blood (not recorded which). The source is a woman aged 25 to 45 who had been exposed to COVID-19.

The chain recombines TRBV6-5 with TRBJ1-2; TRBD1 matches 7 bases. Germline CDR1 and CDR2: MNHEY and SVGAGI. The CDR3 loop spans 15 amino acids. The trim removed 0 bases at V and 6 bases at J, leaving 7 bases unmatched. The DNA for the CDR3 is TGTGCCAGCAGTTACTCCTACAGGGGCGAGGATGGCTACACCTTC. Protein product: CASSYSYRGEDGYTF.

This chain links TRBV10-3 with TRBJ1-3, with a possible D match to TRBD1 (6 bases). The CDR3 contains 17 residues. Germline assignment: CDR1 ENHRY and CDR2 SYGVKD. The V end was cut by 9 bases, the J end by 0 bases, with 21 bases between. This CDR3 reads CAIGGGEPGYSGNTIYF. CDR3 DNA sequence: TGTGCCATTGGAGGGGGGGAGCCCGGGTACTCTGGAAACACCATATATTTT.

The chain employs TRBV19 and TRBJ1-5, with D unresolved. Trimming removed 4 bases from V and 7 bases from J, with 17 bases in between. This CDR3 has 15 residues. In germline, CDR1 is LNHDA, CDR2 SQIVND (reference sequence). The CDR3 reads CASSKIVGVGQPQHF. CDR3 DNA sequence: TGTGCCAGTAGTAAGATAGTCGGGGTCGGCCAGCCCCAGCATTTT.

V gene TRBV7-8 combines with J gene TRBJ2-1; TRBD1 might be the D (6 bases). Germline lookup yields CDR1 SGHVS and CDR2 FQNEAQ. Between the trimmed V and J ends, which lost 5 bases and 6 bases, there was a span of 32 bases. CDR3 size: 20 residues. The CDR3 here is CASSALTGKVRFSKTNEQFF. DNA of the CDR3: TGTGCCAGCAGCGCCTTGACAGGCAAGGTAAGGTTCTCAAAGACCAATGAGCAGTTCTTC.

In this sample, this clone turned up a few times. V and J are TRBV30 and TRBJ2-2; D gene uncertain. This CDR3 spans 14 amino acids. The V gene's germline CDR1 is GTSNPN and CDR2 SVGIG (reference sequence). The ends were cut back, 5 bases at V and 6 bases at J, with 16 bases in the middle. CDR3 sequence reads: CAWDNPELSGELFF. CDR3 nucleotides: TGTGCCTGGGACAATCCGGAACTCTCCGGGGAGCTGTTTTTT. The complete variable domain, with remaining parts taken from reference TRBV30 and TRBJ2-2, reads SQTIHQWPATLVQPVGSPLSLECTVEGTSNPNLYWYRQAAGRGLQLLFYSVGIGQISSEVPQNLSASRPQDRQFILSSKKLLLSDSGFYLCAWDNPELSGELFFGEGSRLTVL.

The rearrangement links TRBV19 to TRBJ2-1; 12 bases map to TRBD2. The CDR3 length is 14 residues. J gave up 9 bases and V 3 bases, and 3 bases lay outside the gene matches. Germline CDR1 and CDR2: LNHDA and SQIVND (reference sequence). The CDR3 sequence: CASSILAGGPEQFF. CDR3 nucleotide sequence: TGTGCCAGTAGTATTCTAGCGGGGGGGCCTGAGCAGTTCTTC.

V gene TRBV5-1 combines with J gene TRBJ2-3; no clear D. Looked up from germline, CDR1 is SGHRS and CDR2 is YFSETQ. The CDR3 length is 14 residues. Deletions cut 0 bases from V and 0 bases from J, with 5 bases between. The CDR3 DNA is TGCGCCAGCAGCTTGGAGAGGAGCACAGATACGCAGTATTTT. Its protein is CASSLERSTDTQYF.

V gene TRBV5-1 combines with J gene TRBJ1-1; D possibly corresponds to TRBD1 (6 bases). In germline, CDR1 is SGHRS, CDR2 YFSETQ. Trimming stripped 0 bases from V and 4 bases from J, with 16 bases between. The CDR3 runs 16 residues. CDR3 in amino acids: CASSLDPTGLATEAFF. CDR3 sequence (DNA): TGCGCCAGCAGCTTGGACCCCACAGGGCTCGCCACTGAAGCTTTCTTT.

CDR3 coding DNA: TGTGCCAGCAGCCAAGATTTCGCAGAAAACTATGGCTACACCTTC. Translating gives CASSQDFAENYGYTF. The rearrangement links TRBV4-2 to TRBJ1-2; D not resolved. Germline lookup yields CDR1 LGHNA and CDR2 YNFKEQ. The CDR3 runs to 15 residues. Trimming shortened V by 0 bases and J by 2 bases, and 10 bases separated the two germline ends.

The CDR3 bases are TGTGCCATCAGTGAGACCAAGGGGGCGGATGGCTACACCTTC. The encoded protein is CAISETKGADGYTF. V usage is TRBV10-3 and J usage is TRBJ1-2; 7 nucleotides match TRBD1. The CDR3 is made up of 14 amino acids. The V gene end was trimmed by 2 bases and the J gene end by 6 bases; junction bases not matched to a gene: 6. Germline lookup yields CDR1 ENHRY and CDR2 SYGVKD.

The genes are TRBV10-3 and TRBJ2-2; a possible D gene is TRBD2 (6 bases). This CDR3 is 14 amino acids long. V was pared by 7 bases and J by 0 bases, with 9 bases between. Germline CDR1 reads ENHRY; CDR2 reads SYGVKD. CDR3 sequence (DNA): TGTGCCATCAATCCGGGAGCGAACACCGGGGAGCTGTTTTTT. Protein sequence: CAINPGANTGELFF.

This chain links TRBV24-1 with TRBJ2-2; 8 nucleotides agree with TRBD1. The CDR3 is made up of 13 amino acids. The trim removed 8 bases at V and 7 bases at J, leaving 5 bases unmatched. Germline-derived CDR1 and CDR2 are KGHDR and SFDVKD. CDR3: CATNQGALGELFF. CDR3 sequence (DNA): TGTGCCACCAACCAGGGGGCTCTCGGGGAGCTGTTTTTT.

The chain has TRBV5-4 and TRBJ2-5, with D unclear. Germline CDR1 and CDR2: SGHNT and YYREEE (reference sequence). The CDR3 is 17 amino acids. Trimming took off 0 bases at V and 2 bases at J, with 17 bases between the two ends. The CDR3 region is CASSLVSRVAAQETQYF. CDR3 bases: TGTGCCAGCAGCTTGGTTTCTAGAGTCGCGGCTCAAGAGACCCAGTACTTC.

The chain couples TRBV4-1 to TRBJ2-5, with D unresolved. The V gene lost 0 bases and the J gene lost 0 bases, with 11 bases spanning the gap. Germline values: CDR1 MGHRA, CDR2 YSYEKL. The CDR3 consists of 16 residues. CDR3 sequence: CASSQDPPTYQETQYF. CDR3 DNA: TGCGCCAGCAGCCAAGATCCCCCTACGTACCAAGAGACCCAGTACTTC.

The J gene is TRBJ1-4, the V gene TRBV7-2; 9 bases align to TRBD1. With V trimmed by 3 bases and J by 8 bases, 16 bases remained unmatched. The length of the CDR3 is 18 residues. The germline V gene encodes CDR1 SGHTA and CDR2 FQGNSA. The CDR3 protein is CASSFPPGQGANDEKLFF. The CDR3 coding sequence is TGTGCCAGCAGCTTTCCTCCGGGACAGGGAGCTAACGACGAAAAACTGTTTTTT.

This clone showed up just once. The chain links TRBV4-1 to TRBJ1-1, with 8 positions matching TRBD1. The V and J ends lost 0 bases and 2 bases, in that order; junction bases with no gene match: 2. This CDR3 comprises 15 residues. Per germline, CDR1 MGHRA and CDR2 YSYEKL. In DNA, the CDR3 is TGCGCCAGCAGCCAAGAGACAGGGGTTAACACTGAAGCTTTCTTT. This gives the protein CASSQETGVNTEAFF.

The chain uses TRBV4-3 and TRBJ2-3; 12 bases map to TRBD2. After removal of 4 bases from V and 8 bases from J, the junction contained 13 bases not matched to a gene. Germline V gene lookup returns CDR1 LGHNA and CDR2 YSLEER. This CDR3 spans 17 amino acids. This CDR3 is CASSPDWLAGGLGTQYF. The CDR3 DNA reads TGCGCCAGCAGCCCAGACTGGCTAGCGGGAGGGCTAGGTACGCAGTATTTT.